This TCR beta chain was sequenced in a study of T cells and Merkel cell carcinoma outcomes. Study results and limitations: Repertoire plus T-cell density reportedly predicted Merkel cell carcinoma outcomes.

About this clone: The antigen is undetermined.

Some clones are missing from TCRdb's copy, which holds only in-frame ones; the method was immunoSEQ multiplex PCR. The top ten hold 9% of the sample, which has roughly 16,000 clones, approximately 80% seen once. In germline, CDR1 is MNHEY, CDR2 SVGAGI. V was pared by 5 bases and J by 3 bases, with 6 bases between. This CDR3 is 12 amino acids long. The sequenced sample consisted of tumor tissue from Merkel cell carcinoma. The chain carries TRBV6-5 and TRBJ2-3, with a possible D match to TRBD1 (5 bases). This TCR was recovered from a human donor with Merkel cell carcinoma. CDR3 sequence: CASSGATDTQYF. The CDR3 DNA reads TGTGCCAGCAGTGGGGCTACAGATACGCAGTATTTT.